These 22 T cell receptor beta chains were all obtained from the same sample, sequenced in a study of T cell responses to AZD1222 COVID-19 vaccine. The protocol was immunoSEQ multiplex PCR, while the TCRdb copy is restricted to in-frame clones and leaves out a portion. The table has 150,000 or so clones, roughly 91% seen once. Source: peripheral blood, taken 28 days after the second AZD1222 dose. The receptors were sampled from an adult who received the AZD1222 COVID-19 vaccine.

This chain links TRBV5-5 with TRBJ1-2, with D possibly TRBD1 on 6 matching bases. CDR1 and CDR2 (germline): SGHKS, YYEKEE (reference sequence). The CDR3 consists of 13 residues. Trimming cost V 1 base and J 3 bases, with 7 bases left between them. The CDR3: CASSLRGDYGYTF. In nucleotides, the CDR3 is TGTGCCAGCAGCTTGAGGGGGGACTATGGCTACACCTTC.

This clone was observed a handful of times. The CDR3 spells CASSQPGGYGEKLFF. In DNA, the CDR3 is TGCGCCAGCAGCCAGCCAGGGGGGTATGGTGAAAAACTGTTTTTT. The J gene is TRBJ1-4, the V gene TRBV5-1; 7 bases are shared with TRBD1. Germline V gene data show CDR1 as SGHRS and CDR2 as YFSETQ. The CDR3 loop spans 15 amino acids. Trimming cost V 4 bases and J 7 bases; bases outside gene matches: 10.

V and J are TRBV7-9 and TRBJ2-7; unclear D gene. Germline-derived CDR1 and CDR2 are SEHNR and FQNEAQ (reference sequence). This CDR3 contains 13 residues. V was pared by 6 bases and J by 4 bases, with 13 bases between. The CDR3 bases are TGTGCCAGCAGACCTACAGAGATATACGAGCAGTACTTC. Residues: CASRPTEIYEQYF.

This chain joins TRBV11-2 and TRBJ1-2, with D possibly matching TRBD1 (6 bases). Trimming pared 5 bases from V and 2 bases from J, leaving 6 bases between. Germline CDR1 SGHAT, CDR2 FQNNGV. This CDR3 spans 12 amino acids. The CDR3 DNA sequence: TGTGCCAGCAGCCAGGGGAACTATGGCTACACCTTC. The encoded protein is CASSQGNYGYTF.

V gene TRBV21-1 combines with J gene TRBJ1-4; no check of the table's D call, TRBD1, against the DNA was made. TRBV21-1 is noted as a pseudogene. The CDR3 is 16 amino acids. The CDR3 spells CASSKERREPNEKLFF. The CDR3 DNA follows: TGTGCCAGCAGCAAAGAACGCAGGGAACCTAATGAAAAACTGTTTTTT.

J is TRBJ2-5 and V is TRBV5-1; 7 nucleotides match TRBD2. Trimming took 3 bases from V and 2 from J; bases not matched to a gene: 7. CDR1 and CDR2 from the germline V gene are SGHRS and YFSETQ. The CDR3 loop spans 15 amino acids. CDR3 in DNA: TGCGCCAGCAGCTCAACGGGAGGCTTACAAGAGACCCAGTACTTC. It yields the protein CASSSTGGLQETQYF.

The chain joins TRBV5-1 to TRBJ2-3, with D possibly TRBD1 on 7 matching bases. With 0 bases removed from V and 1 base from J, the gap between germline ends came to 18 bases. The CDR3 runs 18 residues. Per germline, CDR1 SGHRS and CDR2 YFSETQ. CDR3 loop: CASSLAGGPQGGTDTQYF. The CDR3 region has the DNA TGCGCCAGCAGCTTGGCCGGGGGCCCTCAGGGGGGCACAGATACGCAGTATTTT.

The chain links TRBV7-2 to TRBJ2-7; 9 positions agree with TRBD2. Germline trimming cut 7 bases from V and 1 base from J; bases unmatched to any gene: 5. The CDR3 loop spans 14 amino acids. Germline CDR1 is SGHTA and CDR2 is FQGNSA. The CDR3 spells CASTRLAESYEQYF. As DNA, the CDR3 is TGTGCCAGCACCCGACTAGCGGAGTCCTACGAGCAGTACTTC.

This clone was counted once. The chain carries TRBV6-5 and TRBJ1-6; 8 bases agree with TRBD1. Trimming cost V 8 bases and J 6 bases; bases outside gene matches: 9. Germline CDR1 reads MNHEY; CDR2 reads SVGAGI. The CDR3 spans 15 residues. As DNA, the CDR3 is TGTGCCAGCCTCGGGCAGGGGGCGACTAATTCACCCCTCCACTTT. Protein product: CASLGQGATNSPLHF.

The CDR3 here is CASSYPGQRYEQYF. Here the CDR3 DNA reads TGCGCCAGCAGTTACCCGGGACAGCGCTACGAGCAGTACTTC. The chain has TRBV5-1 and TRBJ2-7, with 7 bases that match TRBD1. Unmatched junction bases numbered 8, after V lost 5 bases and J lost 3 bases. This CDR3 region has 14 residues. Germline V gene data show CDR1 as SGHRS and CDR2 as YFSETQ.

V usage is TRBV5-1 and J usage is TRBJ2-3; unclear D gene. In germline, CDR1 is SGHRS, CDR2 YFSETQ. The germline V and J ends were trimmed by 1 base and 4 bases, with 10 bases remaining between them. The CDR3 has 14 amino acids. The CDR3 loop reads CASSLSSLSDTQYF. The CDR3 coding sequence is TGCGCCAGCAGCTTGTCATCTTTATCAGATACGCAGTATTTT.

This clone was seen a single time. V usage is TRBV24-1 and J usage is TRBJ2-1; 9 bases match TRBD2. CDR3 size: 13 residues. With 9 bases clipped from V and 9 bases from J, the junction kept 8 bases outside the gene matches. Germline CDR1 reads KGHDR; CDR2 reads SFDVKD. Here the CDR3 DNA reads TGTGCCACCGAGCTTAGCGGGGGTTTTGAGCAGTTCTTC. Amino acids: CATELSGGFEQFF.

The rearrangement links TRBV7-2 to TRBJ1-1; weak D call: TRBD1 (5 bases). Looked up from germline, CDR1 is SGHTA and CDR2 is FQGNSA. The CDR3 has 13 residues. The ends were cut back, 5 bases at V and 2 bases at J, with 9 bases in the middle. CDR3 nucleotide sequence: TGTGCCAGCAGCCCTGGGGCCAACACTGAAGCTTTCTTT. This codes for CASSPGANTEAFF.

V and J are TRBV4-2 and TRBJ1-2; 8 bases are a match to TRBD1. This CDR3 comprises 18 residues. V shed 2 bases and J 0 bases; nucleotides not matched to a gene: 11. The V gene's germline CDR1 is LGHNA and CDR2 YNFKEQ. The CDR3 nucleotides read TGTGCCAGCAGCCAACCGGGGACAGGTACCGGTACTAACTATGGCTACACCTTC. This gives the protein CASSQPGTGTGTNYGYTF.

The count of this clone is one. The chain carries TRBV19 and TRBJ2-7; D perhaps matches TRBD1 (8 bases). The germline V and J ends were trimmed by 6 bases and 2 bases, with 17 bases remaining between them. The CDR3 extends over 15 amino acids. CDR1 LNHDA and CDR2 SQIVND come from the germline V gene (reference sequence). CDR3 DNA: TGTGCCAGTAGCCAACAGGGGGGGACCACCTACGAGCAGTACTTC. Residues: CASSQQGGTTYEQYF.

This clone was found once. CDR3 in amino acids: CASSSDQGTGYNSPLHF. The CDR3, as DNA: TGTGCCAGCAGCTCAGACCAGGGAACAGGCTATAATTCACCCCTCCACTTT. The V and J genes are TRBV7-8 and TRBJ1-6; a possible D gene is TRBD1 (5 bases). The germline V gene has CDR1 SGHVS and CDR2 FQNEAQ. The CDR3 totals 17 residues. V gave up 4 bases and J gave up 3 bases, with 16 bases separating them.

J is TRBJ2-1 and V is TRBV28; D ambiguous. Germline CDR1 is MDHEN and CDR2 is SYDVKM. Trimming pared 2 bases from V and 6 bases from J, leaving 8 bases between. This CDR3 contains 13 residues. CDR3 DNA sequence: TGTGCCAGCAGTTTACGACGGCCCAATGAGCAGTTCTTC. Protein product: CASSLRRPNEQFF. The variable domain in full, completed from reference TRBV28 and TRBJ2-1, reads DVKVTQSSRYLVKRTGEKVFLECVQDMDHENMFWYRQDPGLGLRLIYFSYDVKMKEKGDIPEGYSVSREKKERFSLILESASTNQTSMYLCASSLRRPNEQFFGPGTRLTVL.

The chain is built from TRBV5-1 and TRBJ2-4; the match to TRBD1 covers 7 bases. Germline loops: CDR1 SGHRS, CDR2 YFSETQ. The V segment lost 1 base and the J segment 8 bases; nucleotides outside the gene matches: 3. This CDR3 region has 13 residues. CDR3 protein: CASSLTDRDIQYF. CDR3 coding DNA: TGCGCCAGCAGCTTGACCGACAGGGACATTCAGTACTTC.

V gene TRBV28 combines with J gene TRBJ2-7; the match to TRBD1 covers 10 bases. CDR3 size: 15 residues. CDR1 and CDR2 from the germline V gene are MDHEN and SYDVKM. Trimming took 7 bases from V and 4 from J; bases not matched to a gene: 10. This CDR3 is CASTTTTGGTYEQYF. Here the CDR3 DNA reads TGTGCCAGCACAACAACGACAGGGGGCACGTACGAGCAGTACTTC.

This rearrangement joins TRBV7-2 to TRBJ2-7; 9 positions agree with TRBD2. Trimming at V came to 5 bases and at J to 6 bases, leaving 2 bases not matched to a gene. CDR1 and CDR2 from the germline V gene are SGHTA and FQGNSA. The CDR3 runs 12 residues. The CDR3 bases are TGTGCCAGCAGCAAGACTAGCGGCGAGCAGTACTTC. This codes for CASSKTSGEQYF.

This sequence joins TRBV2 and TRBJ1-1, with 8 bases that match TRBD1. V shed 7 bases and J 5 bases; nucleotides not matched to a gene: 12. Germline loops: CDR1 SNHLY, CDR2 FYNNEI. The CDR3 is 15 residues long. The CDR3 reads CASTGDRGPTTEAFF. The CDR3 DNA reads TGTGCCAGCACTGGTGACAGGGGCCCAACTACTGAAGCTTTCTTT.

The CDR3 DNA is TGCGCCAGCAGCCAAGAAGGGGGCAGGGGAAAGGACGAGCAGTACTTC. Translating gives CASSQEGGRGKDEQYF. This chain uses TRBV4-1 with TRBJ2-7; 7 bases agree with TRBD1. This CDR3 is built from 16 residues. From germline, CDR1 is MGHRA and CDR2 YSYEKL. Trimming at V came to 0 bases and at J to 5 bases, leaving 10 bases not matched to a gene.